This TCR beta chain was documented in a study of cytomegalovirus exposure and HLA in healthy donors. Using immunoSEQ multiplex PCR, the repertoire was profiled, and TCRdb retains in-frame clones only, with some absent. The top ten hold roughly 1.2% of the sample, which has some 130,000 clones, about 91% seen once. Source material: PBMCs. The TCR was taken from a woman aged 18-29 years in good health and CMV-seronegative.

CDR3 protein: CASSSQPGLVYEQYF. CDR3 nucleotide sequence: TGCGCCAGCAGCTCCCAACCGGGACTAGTCTACGAGCAGTACTTC. The chain recombines TRBV5-1 with TRBJ2-7; 8 bases are a match to TRBD2. The CDR3 contains 15 residues. Per the germline V gene, CDR1 is SGHRS and CDR2 is YFSETQ. The junction had 8 bases not matched to a gene; V was cut back by 3 bases and J by 3 bases.